A selection of T cell receptor beta chains follows, all from one sample in a study of shared clonotypes between healthy human individuals. Measured with immunoSEQ multiplex PCR; TCRdb has only the in-frame clones, and not every one. The repertoire holds hundreds of thousands of clones, about 96% seen once, with about 0.12% in the top ten. The sample comprised naive CD8+ T cells sorted from blood. These receptors were obtained from a woman in her twenties or thirties in good health. The CDR3 runs from the conserved cysteine through the conserved F or W. Fields, in order: V gene, J gene, D gene, clone size, CDR3 DNA, CDR3 protein. The D gene is left open where the match is weak. Rows give clone size only sometimes, using once, few, many, or a class for an expanded clone.

>TRBV13|TRBJ2-3|TRBD2|-
TGTGCCAGCAGCCCCCGGGGAGCGGGAGTGTTCACAGATACGCAGTATTTT
CASSPRGAGVFTDTQYF
>TRBV6-1|TRBJ2-7|-|-
TGTGCCAGCAGTGAAGCGTTCAGGTCCTACGAGCAGTACTTC
CASSEAFRSYEQYF
>TRBV27|TRBJ2-7|TRBD1|-
TGTGCCAGCCAGGGGACAGGGGGTCCCTACGAGCAGTACTTC
CASQGTGGPYEQYF
>TRBV2|TRBJ2-7|-|-
TGTGCCAGCAGTAAAGGGTCTAGCGCCGACTACGAGCAGTACTTC
CASSKGSSADYEQYF
>TRBV27|TRBJ2-7|-|once
TGTGCCAGCGCCCACGGACAGTCCTACGAGCAGTACTTC
CASAHGQSYEQYF
>TRBV18|TRBJ2-7|-|once
TGTGCCAGCTCACCCCAGCTCACATACGAGCAGTACTTC
CASSPQLTYEQYF
>TRBV2|TRBJ2-3|TRBD2|-
TGTGCCAGCAGTGTGTGGGCGACTAGCGGGGTAAACACAGATACGCAGTATTTT
CASSVWATSGVNTDTQYF
>TRBV30|TRBJ2-7|-|-
TGTGCCTGGAGTTTGACAAACTCCTACGAGCAGTACTTC
CAWSLTNSYEQYF
>TRBV27|TRBJ1-5|TRBD1|once
TGTGCCAGCAGTTCTGGACAGGGGGCAGGACAGCCCCAGCATTTT
CASSSGQGAGQPQHF
>TRBV27|TRBJ2-1|TRBD2|-
TGTGCCAGCAGTTACTCGACTAGCGGCTCCTACAATGAGCAGTTCTTC
CASSYSTSGSYNEQFF
>TRBV2|TRBJ2-1|TRBD1|-
TGTGCCAGCAGATTTACAGGGGCAACCCCATACAATGAGCAGTTCTTC
CASRFTGATPYNEQFF
>TRBV10-2|TRBJ2-7|-|-
TGCGCCAGCAGTTCTATCCTAGCTTTCCACGAGCAGTACTTC
CASSSILAFHEQYF
>TRBV10-3|TRBJ2-7|-|once
TGTGCCATCAGTGTAGGAGACTCCTACGAGCAGTACTTC
CAISVGDSYEQYF
>TRBV2|TRBJ2-7|-|-
TGTGCCAGCAATGAGGGTTACGAGCAGTACTTC
CASNEGYEQYF
>TRBV28|TRBJ2-7|TRBD2|-
TGTGCCAGCAGTTTGCTAGCGGGAGGGCATCATTACGAGCAGTACTTC
CASSLLAGGHHYEQYF
>TRBV19|TRBJ1-5|-|-
TGTGCCAGTAGTGCAGGGGCTAATCAGCCCCAGCATTTT
CASSAGANQPQHF
>TRBV11-2|TRBJ2-5|-|-
TGTGCCAGCAGCTTAGTTCAGCAGGAGACCCAGTACTTC
CASSLVQQETQYF
>TRBV6-1|TRBJ1-5|-|-
TGTGCCAGCAGTGTCAACGGGTATAGCAATCAGCCCCAGCATTTT
CASSVNGYSNQPQHF
>TRBV27|TRBJ1-5|-|-
TGTGCCAGCAGTATAGACAGGAACAATCAGCCCCAGCATTTT
CASSIDRNNQPQHF
>TRBV28|TRBJ1-1|-|once
TGTGCCAGCAGTTTCTCCGACGGGTGGAACACTGAAGCTTTCTTT
CASSFSDGWNTEAFF
>TRBV25-1|TRBJ1-3|-|-
TGTGCCAGCAATCCCTCCGGGTACGCTGGAAACACCATATATTTT
CASNPSGYAGNTIYF
>TRBV5-6|TRBJ1-2|TRBD1|-
TGTGCCAGCAGCTCGGGACAGGGGAACGACTACACCTTC
CASSSGQGNDYTF
>TRBV10-2|TRBJ2-3|-|-
TGCGCCAGCTCCTCCCCCATAGCGACAGATACGCAGTATTTT
CASSSPIATDTQYF
>TRBV27|TRBJ2-7|-|-
TGTGCCAGCAGCCCTATTGCAGGGGGAGGCGAGCAGTACTTC
CASSPIAGGGEQYF
>TRBV5-6|TRBJ2-1|-|-
TGTGCCAGCAGCCCGGAGGGTGGGGACTCCTTGTATGAGCAGTTCTTC
CASSPEGGDSLYEQFF
>TRBV6-4|TRBJ1-2|-|-
TGTGCCAGCAGTGACTCTTCCAAAAACTACACCTTC
CASSDSSKNYTF
>TRBV7-9|TRBJ1-1|-|-
TGTGCCAGCAGCTATGAGAACACTGAAGCTTTCTTT
CASSYENTEAFF
>TRBV27|TRBJ1-2|-|-
TGTGCCAGCAGTTTTGGAGGAGGCGGAGGCTACACCTTC
CASSFGGGGGYTF
>TRBV29-1|TRBJ2-1|TRBD1|once
TGCAGCGTACTTGGACAGGGAGGAGACGTTCTCTCCTACAATGAGCAGTTCTTC
CSVLGQGGDVLSYNEQFF
>TRBV5-6|TRBJ2-1|TRBD2|-
TGTGCCAGCAGCCCCGGGACTAGCGGAGACTATGGCAATGAGCAGTTCTTC
CASSPGTSGDYGNEQFF
>TRBV5-6|TRBJ2-1|-|-
TGTGCCAGCAGCTACGAGGGACTGACTCCGGCCGGAGATGAGCAGTTCTTC
CASSYEGLTPAGDEQFF
>TRBV2|TRBJ2-2|TRBD2|-
TGTGCCAGCAGTGCGACGACTAGCTATACCGGGGAGCTGTTTTTT
CASSATTSYTGELFF
>TRBV16|TRBJ1-1|-|-
TGTGCCAGCAGCCAATTTAAGGGTTTGGGGAACACTGAAGCTTTCTTT
CASSQFKGLGNTEAFF
>TRBV27|TRBJ2-7|-|-
TGTGCCAGCAGTTTCTTACCCCGTGGCGAGCAGTACTTC
CASSFLPRGEQYF
>TRBV7-8|TRBJ1-4|-|-
TGTGCCAGCAGCGTTCACCCTAAGCCGGAAAAACTGTTTTTT
CASSVHPKPEKLFF
>TRBV7-9|TRBJ1-5|-|-
TGTGCCAGCAGCACATATGTCCAGCCCCAGCATTTT
CASSTYVQPQHF
>TRBV5-8|TRBJ2-7|TRBD1|-
TGTGCCAGCAGCTCCGAAATTAGGACAGGGTCTCGCGAGCAGTACTTC
CASSSEIRTGSREQYF
>TRBV25-1|TRBJ1-1|-|-
TGTGCCAGCAGTGGTTGGGGAAACACTGAAGCTTTCTTT
CASSGWGNTEAFF
>TRBV18|TRBJ1-1|-|-
TGTGCCAGCTCATCCGCACAGACCTACACTGAAGCTTTCTTT
CASSSAQTYTEAFF
>TRBV18|TRBJ2-5|-|-
TGTGCCAGCTCACACGAAGACAGGAAAGAGACCCAGTACTTC
CASSHEDRKETQYF
>TRBV28|TRBJ2-2|TRBD2|-
TGTGCCAGCAGTATACTAGCGGGTCTGATCGGGGAGCTGTTTTTT
CASSILAGLIGELFF
>TRBV27|TRBJ2-7|TRBD2|-
TGTGCCAGCAGTTTGGGACTAGCGAGCGAGCAGTACTTC
CASSLGLASEQYF
>TRBV7-9|TRBJ2-7|-|-
TGTGCCAGCAGCCAACCAGGGGGACTCGAGCAGTACTTC
CASSQPGGLEQYF
>TRBV4-2|TRBJ1-2|-|-
TGTGCCAGCAGCCAAGTACAGTCAAACCCTAACTATGGCTACACCTTC
CASSQVQSNPNYGYTF
>TRBV28|TRBJ1-1|-|-
TGTGCCAGCAGTTTTAGCCTCATGAACACTGAAGCTTTCTTT
CASSFSLMNTEAFF